The 4 T cell receptor beta chains below were found in one sample sequenced in a study of OX40 agonist ivuxolimab in advanced cancers. Library preparation was by the immunoSEQ multiplex PCR assay. TCRdb retrieved this table from immuneACCESS and kept in-frame rearrangements only. Not all clones are present; in checked studies, unresolved V genes account for under half, and no reason is known for the remainder. Across this sample there are nearly 35,000 clones, with about 92% seen only once. 33% of the sample comes from the top ten. This specimen was CD4+ or CD8+ T cells sorted from blood, taken in a trial of the OX40 agonist ivuxolimab. Source of these receptors: an adult with an advanced solid tumor such as melanoma, head and neck, liver or kidney cancer.

The chain joins TRBV5-1 to TRBJ2-7; the match to TRBD2 covers 7 bases. The germline CDR1 and CDR2 sequences are SGHRS and YFSETQ. The CDR3 covers 18 residues. Germline trimming cut 0 bases from V and 3 bases from J; bases unmatched to any gene: 15. CDR3 sequence (DNA): TGCGCCAGCAGCTTGGGGGGAGGGCCTCCGTTCCTTCTCTACGAGCAGTACTTC. Its translation is CASSLGGGPPFLLYEQYF.

This CDR3 reads CASSLYARDREGGGYTF. For the CDR3, the DNA is TGTGCCAGTAGTCTCTACGCACGGGACAGGGAAGGTGGTGGCTACACCTTC. V and J are TRBV19 and TRBJ1-2; TRBD1 matches 9 bases. Per the germline V gene, CDR1 is LNHDA and CDR2 is SQIVND (reference sequence). The CDR3 sequence is 17 residues long. V was pared by 5 bases and J by 7 bases, with 17 bases of the junction left unmatched. The entire variable domain, with the rest obtained from reference TRBV19 and TRBJ1-2, is as follows: DGGITQSPKYLFRKEGQNVTLSCEQNLNHDAMYWYRQDPGQGLRLIYYSQIVNDFQKGDIAEGYSVSREKKESFPLTVTSAQKNPTAFYLCASSLYARDREGGGYTFGSGTRLTVV.

The chain recombines TRBV7-9 with TRBJ2-2; D is unresolved. This CDR3 spans 15 amino acids. CDR1 and CDR2 (germline): SEHNR, FQNEAQ (reference sequence). The V end was cut by 2 bases, the J end by 6 bases, with 13 bases between. For the CDR3, the DNA is TGTGCCAGCAGCTTAAAGAGGAGTGAGTCCGGGGAGCTGTTTTTT. Amino acid sequence: CASSLKRSESGELFF.

The CDR3 bases are TGTGCCAGCAGTCATATCTACGAGCAGTACTTC. It translates to CASSHIYEQYF. This sequence joins TRBV6-5 and TRBJ2-7; no definite D call. Germline V gene data show CDR1 as MNHEY and CDR2 as SVGAGI. This CDR3 is 11 amino acids long. The germline V and J ends were trimmed by 5 bases and 3 bases, with 5 bases remaining between them.